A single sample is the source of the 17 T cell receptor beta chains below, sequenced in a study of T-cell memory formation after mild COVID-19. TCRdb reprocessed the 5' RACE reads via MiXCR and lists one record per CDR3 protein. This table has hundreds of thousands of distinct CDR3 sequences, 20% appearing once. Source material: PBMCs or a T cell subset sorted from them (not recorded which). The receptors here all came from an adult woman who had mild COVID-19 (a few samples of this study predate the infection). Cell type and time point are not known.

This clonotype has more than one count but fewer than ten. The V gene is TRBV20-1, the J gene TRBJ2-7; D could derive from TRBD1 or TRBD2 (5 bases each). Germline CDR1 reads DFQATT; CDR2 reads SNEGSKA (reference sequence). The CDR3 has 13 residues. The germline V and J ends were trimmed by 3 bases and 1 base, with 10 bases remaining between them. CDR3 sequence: CSARGTASYEQYF. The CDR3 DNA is TGCAGTGCTAGGGGGACGGCATCCTACGAGCAGTACTTC.

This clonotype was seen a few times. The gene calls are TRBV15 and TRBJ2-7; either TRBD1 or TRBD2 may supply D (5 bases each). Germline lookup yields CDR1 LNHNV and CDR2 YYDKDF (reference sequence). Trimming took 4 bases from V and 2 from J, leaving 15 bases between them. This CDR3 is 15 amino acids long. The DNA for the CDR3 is TGTGCCACCAGCAACCCTGGGACGGTTGCCTACGAGCAGTACTTC. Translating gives CATSNPGTVAYEQYF.

CDR3 sequence reads: CASSLFSGETQYF. The CDR3 DNA reads as TGTGCCAGCAGCTTATTTTCCGGAGAGACCCAGTACTTC. The V and J genes are TRBV7-3 and TRBJ2-5; D not certain. The CDR3 has 13 amino acids. With 2 bases removed from V and 4 bases from J, the gap between germline ends came to 8 bases. Germline values: CDR1 SGHTA, CDR2 FQGTGA.

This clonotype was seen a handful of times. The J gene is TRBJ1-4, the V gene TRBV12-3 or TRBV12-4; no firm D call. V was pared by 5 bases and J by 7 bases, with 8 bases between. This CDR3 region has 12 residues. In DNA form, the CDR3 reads TGTGCCAGCAGTCCCTCACGTGAAAAACTGTTTTTT. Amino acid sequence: CASSPSREKLFF.

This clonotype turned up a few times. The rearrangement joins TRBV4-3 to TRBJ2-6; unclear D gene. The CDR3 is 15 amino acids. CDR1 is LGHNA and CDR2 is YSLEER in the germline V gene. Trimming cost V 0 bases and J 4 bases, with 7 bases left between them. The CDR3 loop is CASSQDSTGANVLTF. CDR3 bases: TGCGCCAGCAGCCAAGATAGTACGGGGGCCAACGTCCTGACTTTC.

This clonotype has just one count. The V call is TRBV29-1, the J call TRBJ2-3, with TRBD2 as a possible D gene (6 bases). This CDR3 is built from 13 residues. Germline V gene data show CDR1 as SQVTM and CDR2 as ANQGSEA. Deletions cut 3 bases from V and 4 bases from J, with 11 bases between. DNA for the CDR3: TGCAGCGTTGACTCCTCGGGGGCAGATACGCAGTATTTT. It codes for CSVDSSGADTQYF.

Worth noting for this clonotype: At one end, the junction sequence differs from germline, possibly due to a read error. DNA of the CDR3: TGCGCCAGCAGTACGGACATCCACAAGGAGCAGTTCTTC. Translated, it gives CASSTDIHKEQFF. The chain uses TRBV5-1 and TRBJ2-1; tentatively, D is TRBD1 (5 bases). There are 13 residues in the CDR3. Germline V gene sequence: CDR1 SGHRS, CDR2 YFSETQ.

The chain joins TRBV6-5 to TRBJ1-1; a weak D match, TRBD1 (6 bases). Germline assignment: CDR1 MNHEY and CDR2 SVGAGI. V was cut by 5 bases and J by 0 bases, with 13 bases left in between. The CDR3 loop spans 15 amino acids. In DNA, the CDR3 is TGTGCCAGCAGTCGCCTCGGACAGATGAACACTGAAGCTTTCTTT. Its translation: CASSRLGQMNTEAFF.

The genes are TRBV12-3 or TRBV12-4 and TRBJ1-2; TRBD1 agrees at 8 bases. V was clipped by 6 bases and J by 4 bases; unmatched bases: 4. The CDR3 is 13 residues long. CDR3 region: CASRGTGSYGYTF. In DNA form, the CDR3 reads TGTGCCAGCAGGGGGACAGGTAGCTATGGCTACACCTTC.

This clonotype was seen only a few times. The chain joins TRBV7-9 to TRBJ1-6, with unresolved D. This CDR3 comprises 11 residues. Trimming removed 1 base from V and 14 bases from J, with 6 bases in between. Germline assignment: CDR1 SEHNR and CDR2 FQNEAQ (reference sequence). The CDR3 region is CASSLGGALHF. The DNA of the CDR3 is TGTGCCAGCAGCTTAGGCGGGGCCCTCCACTTT.

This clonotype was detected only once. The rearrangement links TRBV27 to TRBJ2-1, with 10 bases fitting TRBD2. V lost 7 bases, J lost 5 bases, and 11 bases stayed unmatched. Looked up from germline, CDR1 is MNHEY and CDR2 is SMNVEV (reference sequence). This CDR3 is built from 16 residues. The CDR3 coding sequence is TGTGCCAGCACCGACGCGGGGCTAGCGGGGGACAATGAGCAGTTCTTC. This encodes CASTDAGLAGDNEQFF.

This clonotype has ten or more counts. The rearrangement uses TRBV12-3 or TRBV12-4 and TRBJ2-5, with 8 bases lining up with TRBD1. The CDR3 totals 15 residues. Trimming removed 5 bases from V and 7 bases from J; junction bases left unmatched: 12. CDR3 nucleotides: TGTGCCAGCAGTCTGACAGGGGTCGCGCCAGGGACCCAGTACTTC. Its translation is CASSLTGVAPGTQYF.

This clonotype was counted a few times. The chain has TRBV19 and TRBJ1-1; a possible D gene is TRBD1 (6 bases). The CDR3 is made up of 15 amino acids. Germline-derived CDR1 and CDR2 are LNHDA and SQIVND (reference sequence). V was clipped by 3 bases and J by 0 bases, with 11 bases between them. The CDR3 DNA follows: TGTGCCAGTAGTATTTGGCAGGGGTTGAACACTGAAGCTTTCTTT. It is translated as CASSIWQGLNTEAFF. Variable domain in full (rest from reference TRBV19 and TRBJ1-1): DGGITQSPKYLFRKEGQNVTLSCEQNLNHDAMYWYRQDPGQGLRLIYYSQIVNDFQKGDIAEGYSVSREKKESFPLTVTSAQKNPTAFYLCASSIWQGLNTEAFFGQGTRLTVV.

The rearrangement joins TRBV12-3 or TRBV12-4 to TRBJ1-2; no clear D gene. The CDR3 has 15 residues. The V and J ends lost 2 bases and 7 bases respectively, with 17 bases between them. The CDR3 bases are TGTGCCAGCAGTTTACTCCAGGAAAGGATTTCTGGCTACACCTTC. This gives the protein CASSLLQERISGYTF.

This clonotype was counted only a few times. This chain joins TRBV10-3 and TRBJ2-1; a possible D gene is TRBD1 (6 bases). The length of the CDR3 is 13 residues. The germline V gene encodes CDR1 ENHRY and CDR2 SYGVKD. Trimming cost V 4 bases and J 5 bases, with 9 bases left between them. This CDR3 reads CAISGPGDNEQFF. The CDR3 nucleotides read TGTGCCATCAGTGGTCCAGGGGACAATGAGCAGTTCTTC.

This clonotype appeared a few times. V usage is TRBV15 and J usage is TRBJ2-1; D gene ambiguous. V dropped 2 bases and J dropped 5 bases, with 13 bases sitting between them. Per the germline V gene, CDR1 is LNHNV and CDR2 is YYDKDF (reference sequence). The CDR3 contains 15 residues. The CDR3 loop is CATSRLKDVDNEQFF. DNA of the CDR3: TGTGCCACCAGCAGACTTAAGGACGTGGACAATGAGCAGTTCTTC.

CDR3 sequence reads: CSVGLDEMADTQYF. DNA of the CDR3: TGCAGCGTAGGACTAGACGAGATGGCAGATACGCAGTATTTT. This chain uses TRBV29-1 with TRBJ2-3, with 7 bases lining up with TRBD2. The CDR3 has 14 amino acids. CDR1 and CDR2 (germline): SQVTM, ANQGSEA. Trimming at V came to 6 bases and at J to 4 bases, leaving 10 bases not matched to a gene.